A single sample is the source of the 32 T cell receptor beta chains below, sequenced in a study of T cells in severe cutaneous drug reactions. Bulk and single-cell libraries used iRepertoire multiplex PCR with TCR subtype-specific primers. No DNA is given; TCRdb re-called the multiplex PCR reads and lists each CDR3 protein once. This sample's table reports 20,000 to 25,000 distinct CDR3 sequences. Carbamazepine had induced Stevens-Johnson syndrome or toxic epidermal necrolysis in the sequenced donors. Sequencing was done on a sample of PBMCs. Receptors were obtained from a human donor with toxic epidermal necrolysis, a severe cutaneous drug reaction.

The chain recombines TRBV15 with TRBJ1-3; TCRdb indicates TRBD1, and absent DNA this call remains unverified. The germline V gene encodes CDR1 LNHNV and CDR2 YYDKDF (reference sequence). This CDR3 has 15 amino acids. The CDR3 loop reads CATSRDRAAGNTIYF.

The gene calls are TRBV5-1 and TRBJ2-1; TCRdb outputs TRBD2, but without DNA this stays unchecked. The germline V gene has CDR1 SGHRS and CDR2 YFSETQ. The CDR3 runs 14 residues. The chain's CDR3 is CASSTSGRGNEQFF.

The chain uses TRBV2 and TRBJ1-2; TCRdb indicates TRBD1, and absent DNA this call remains unverified. CDR3 length equals 15 residues. Germline values: CDR1 SNHLY, CDR2 FYNNEI. This chain's CDR3 is CASSAPHAAPYGYTF. The full variable domain, its missing parts supplied by reference TRBV2 and TRBJ1-2, is EPEVTQTPSHQVTQMGQEVILRCVPISNHLYFYWYRQILGQKVEFLVSFYNNEISEKSEIFDDQFSVERPDGSNFTLKIRSTKLEDSAMYFCASSAPHAAPYGYTFGSGTRLTVV.

The chain has TRBV4-1 and TRBJ2-7; checking the TCRdb D call of TRBD2 is not possible without DNA. The CDR3 is 15 amino acids. Germline CDR1 and CDR2: MGHRA and YSYEKL. CDR3 protein: CASSQGASGTYEQYF.

The chain couples TRBV2 to TRBJ1-1; TCRdb gives TRBD1 as the D gene, but with no DNA this cannot be confirmed. The length of the CDR3 is 14 residues. The germline gives CDR1 SNHLY, CDR2 FYNNEI. CDR3 sequence reads: CASKQEDYVAEAFF.

The chain uses TRBV20-1 and TRBJ2-7; there is no DNA to check the TCRdb D call of TRBD2. CDR1 and CDR2 from the germline V gene are DFQATT and SNEGSKA (reference sequence). The CDR3 consists of 19 residues. The CDR3 is CSAQSSGPVVGESSYEQYF.

The chain joins TRBV5-4 to TRBJ1-2; the TRBD1 assignment by TCRdb is unverifiable without DNA. The V gene's germline CDR1 is SGHNT and CDR2 YYREEE (reference sequence). The length of the CDR3 is 13 residues. CDR3 residues: CASSDTRVYGYTF.

CDR3: CASSWGQAGYEQYF. J is TRBJ2-7 and V is TRBV12-3 or TRBV12-4; the D gene TCRdb calls, TRBD1, cannot be checked with no DNA. The CDR3 runs to 14 residues.

The chain uses TRBV10-3 and TRBJ2-7. Germline CDR1 and CDR2: ENHRY and SYGVKD. The CDR3 totals 16 residues. CDR3 residues: CAISESHLGSSYEQYF.

The rearrangement links TRBV29-1 to TRBJ2-5; TCRdb indicates TRBD2, and absent DNA this call remains unverified. Germline CDR1 SQVTM, CDR2 ANQGSEA. CDR3 length equals 16 residues. The chain's CDR3 is CSVGIRGSHPRETQYF.

The rearrangement links TRBV7-8 to TRBJ2-3; TCRdb gives TRBD2 as the D gene, but with no DNA this cannot be confirmed. Germline-derived CDR1 and CDR2 are SGHVS and FQNEAQ. This CDR3 contains 16 residues. The CDR3 is CASSFLYSGFTDTQYF.

This clonotype shows up as medium-sized by frequency. The chain uses TRBV29-1 and TRBJ2-6. The CDR3 extends over 13 amino acids. CDR1 is SQVTM and CDR2 is ANQGSEA in the germline V gene. The CDR3 sequence: CSAVDSGANVLTF.

According to its frequency, this clonotype is medium-sized (0.01 to 0.1%). The chain is built from TRBV5-6 and TRBJ2-1. The germline V gene encodes CDR1 SGHDT and CDR2 YYEEEE. There are 13 residues in the CDR3. The CDR3 here is CASSLGRRNEQFF.

The chain employs TRBV9 and TRBJ2-4. The CDR3 length is 14 residues. Germline CDR1 reads SGDLS; CDR2 reads YYNGEE. The CDR3 here is CASSVGGTKNIQYF.

The chain joins TRBV7-2 to TRBJ2-5; TCRdb's D call of TRBD1 is untestable without DNA. Germline CDR1 and CDR2: SGHTA and FQGNSA. This CDR3 is built from 14 residues. This CDR3 is CASSRRGAQETQYF. The whole variable domain, remainder taken from reference TRBV7-2 and TRBJ2-5, is GAGVSQSPSNKVTEKGKDVELRCDPISGHTALYWYRQSLGQGLEFLIYFQGNSAPDKSGLPSDRFSAERTGGSVSTLTIQRTQQEDSAVYLCASSRRGAQETQYFGPGTRLLVL.

According to its frequency, this clonotype is medium-sized (0.01 to 0.1%). The chain employs TRBV7-8 and TRBJ2-5; the TCRdb call, TRBD1, lacks DNA for checking. The CDR3 spans 16 residues. The germline V gene has CDR1 SGHVS and CDR2 FQNEAQ. The chain's CDR3 is CASSPRGRGSQETQYF.

By frequency, this clonotype registers medium-sized. J is TRBJ2-2 and V is TRBV7-6. Germline values: CDR1 SGHVS, CDR2 FNYEAQ. The CDR3 spans 14 residues. The CDR3 here is CASSLELNTGELFF. The complete variable domain, with remaining parts taken from reference TRBV7-6 and TRBJ2-2, reads GAGVSQSPRYKVTKRGQDVALRCDPISGHVSLYWYRQALGQGPEFLTYFNYEAQQDKSGLPNDRFSAERPEGSISTLTIQRTEQRDSAMYRCASSLELNTGELFFGEGSRLTVL.

V usage is TRBV4-2 and J usage is TRBJ2-1; absent DNA, TCRdb's TRBD1 call cannot be checked. Germline V gives CDR1 LGHNA, CDR2 YNFKEQ. The CDR3 has 14 residues. Here the CDR3 reads CASNYPGLRNEQFF.

The V gene is TRBV28, the J gene TRBJ2-7; the D gene TCRdb calls, TRBD1, cannot be checked with no DNA. Germline V CDR1 and CDR2: MDHEN, SYDVKM. This CDR3 is built from 14 residues. The CDR3 loop reads CASSLPQGAYEQYF. Supplemented by reference TRBV28 and TRBJ2-7, the full variable domain reads DVKVTQSSRYLVKRTGEKVFLECVQDMDHENMFWYRQDPGLGLRLIYFSYDVKMKEKGDIPEGYSVSREKKERFSLILESASTNQTSMYLCASSLPQGAYEQYFGPGTRLTVT.

This rearrangement joins TRBV28 to TRBJ1-5. CDR1 and CDR2 (germline): MDHEN, SYDVKM. The CDR3 covers 15 residues. CDR3 region: CASSFSGGGNQPQHF.

Considering frequency, this clonotype is medium-sized. The chain recombines TRBV6-6 with TRBJ2-5; TCRdb indicates TRBD1, and absent DNA this call remains unverified. Germline V gives CDR1 MNHNY, CDR2 SVGAGI (reference sequence). The CDR3 has 14 residues. The CDR3 here is CASTRRGGQETQYF.

The chain is built from TRBV7-9 and TRBJ1-4; TCRdb's D gene call, TRBD1, goes unchecked for lack of DNA. Germline CDR1 reads SEHNR; CDR2 reads FQNEAQ (reference sequence). This CDR3 has 12 amino acids. The CDR3 region is CASGDRSEKLFF.

The chain has TRBV12-3 or TRBV12-4 and TRBJ1-5. The CDR3 runs to 13 residues. CDR3 amino acids: CASSLYGNQPQHF.

The rearrangement uses TRBV7-9 and TRBJ2-2; without DNA, the TCRdb call of TRBD2 cannot be checked. Germline V lookup: CDR1 SEHNR, CDR2 FQNEAQ (reference sequence). This CDR3 comprises 16 residues. This CDR3 is CASSLPQRPNTGELFF.

This chain joins TRBV7-3 and TRBJ2-2. The CDR3 sequence is 13 residues long. In germline, CDR1 is SGHTA, CDR2 FQGTGA. This chain's CDR3 is CASTMDDTGELFF.

This rearrangement joins TRBV4-3 to TRBJ2-7; TCRdb selects TRBD2, and the lack of DNA leaves this call unchecked. The CDR3 sequence is 17 residues long. Germline CDR1 reads LGHNA; CDR2 reads YSLEER. The CDR3 sequence is CASSQDTAPSGSGEQYF.

The rearrangement links TRBV28 to TRBJ2-3; TCRdb reports TRBD1, a call that lacks DNA to check it against. The length of the CDR3 is 15 residues. Germline V gene data show CDR1 as MDHEN and CDR2 as SYDVKM. CDR3 sequence reads: CASGNLRGISDTQYF.

The rearrangement uses TRBV4-1 and TRBJ2-3; TCRdb indicates TRBD1, and absent DNA this call remains unverified. CDR3 length: 15 amino acids. The germline CDR1 and CDR2 sequences are MGHRA and YSYEKL. CDR3 in amino acids: CASSPGQIFTDTQYF.

The gene calls are TRBV5-1 and TRBJ2-7; the D call from TCRdb, TRBD2, cannot be confirmed without DNA. The germline gives CDR1 SGHRS, CDR2 YFSETQ. CDR3 length: 17 residues. CDR3 amino acids: CASSLAGTSGGVYEQYF.

The CDR3 region is CSVEDPSGRSGGQFF. This chain connects TRBV29-1 to TRBJ2-1; without DNA, the TCRdb call of TRBD2 cannot be checked. CDR1 SQVTM and CDR2 ANQGSEA come from the germline V gene. This CDR3 spans 15 amino acids.

The J gene is TRBJ2-1, the V gene TRBV5-1; the D gene TCRdb calls, TRBD2, cannot be checked with no DNA. This CDR3 spans 21 amino acids. Germline lookup yields CDR1 SGHRS and CDR2 YFSETQ. CDR3 sequence reads: CASRFPGVSGREGSSYNEQFF.

V and J are TRBV5-1 and TRBJ2-6; checking the TCRdb D call of TRBD2 is not possible without DNA. The CDR3 length is 16 residues. The germline gives CDR1 SGHRS, CDR2 YFSETQ. CDR3 sequence: CASSRGVLSGANVLTF.